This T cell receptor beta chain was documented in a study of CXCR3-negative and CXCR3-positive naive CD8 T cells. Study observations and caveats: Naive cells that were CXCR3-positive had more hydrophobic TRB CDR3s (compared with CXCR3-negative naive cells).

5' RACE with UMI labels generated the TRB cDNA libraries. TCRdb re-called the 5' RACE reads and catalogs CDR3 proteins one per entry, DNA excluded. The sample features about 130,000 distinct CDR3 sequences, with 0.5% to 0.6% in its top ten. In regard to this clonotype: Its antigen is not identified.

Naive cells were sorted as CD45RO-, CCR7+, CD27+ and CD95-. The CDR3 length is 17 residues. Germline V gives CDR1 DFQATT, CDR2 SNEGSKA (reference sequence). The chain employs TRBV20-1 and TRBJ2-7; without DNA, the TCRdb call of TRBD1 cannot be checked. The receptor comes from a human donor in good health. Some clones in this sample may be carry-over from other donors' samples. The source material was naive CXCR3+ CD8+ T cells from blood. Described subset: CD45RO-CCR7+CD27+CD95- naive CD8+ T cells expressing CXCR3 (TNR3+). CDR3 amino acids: CSAREVFGQGSPYEQYF.